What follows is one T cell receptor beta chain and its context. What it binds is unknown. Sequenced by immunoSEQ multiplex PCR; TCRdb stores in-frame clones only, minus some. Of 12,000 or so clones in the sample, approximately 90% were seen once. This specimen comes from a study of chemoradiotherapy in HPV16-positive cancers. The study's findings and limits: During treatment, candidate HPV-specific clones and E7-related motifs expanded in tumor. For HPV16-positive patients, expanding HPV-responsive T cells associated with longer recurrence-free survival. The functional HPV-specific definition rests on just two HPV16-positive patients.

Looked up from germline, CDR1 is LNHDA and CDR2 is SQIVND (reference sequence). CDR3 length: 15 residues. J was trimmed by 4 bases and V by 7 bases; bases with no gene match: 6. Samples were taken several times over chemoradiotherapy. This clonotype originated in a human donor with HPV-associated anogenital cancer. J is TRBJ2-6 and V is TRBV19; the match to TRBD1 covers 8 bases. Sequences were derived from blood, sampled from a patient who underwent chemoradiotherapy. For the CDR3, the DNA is TGTGCCAGTATAACGACAGGGGCCGGGGCCAACGTCCTGACTTTC. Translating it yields CASITTGAGANVLTF.